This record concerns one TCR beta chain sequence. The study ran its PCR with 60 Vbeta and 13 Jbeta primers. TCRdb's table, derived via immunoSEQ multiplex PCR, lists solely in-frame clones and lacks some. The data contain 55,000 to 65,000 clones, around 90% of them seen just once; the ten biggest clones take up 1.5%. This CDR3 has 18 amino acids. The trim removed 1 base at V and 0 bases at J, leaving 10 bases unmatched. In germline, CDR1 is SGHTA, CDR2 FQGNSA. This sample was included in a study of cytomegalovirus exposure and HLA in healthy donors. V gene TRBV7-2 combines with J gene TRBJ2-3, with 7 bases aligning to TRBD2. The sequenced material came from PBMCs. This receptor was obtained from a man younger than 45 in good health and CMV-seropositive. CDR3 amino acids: CASSLGPSGAGSTDTQYF. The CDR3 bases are TGTGCCAGCAGCTTAGGACCTAGCGGAGCGGGTAGCACAGATACGCAGTATTTT.